The 22 T cell receptor beta chains listed next were all sequenced from one sample in a study of blood T cell repertoires in COVID-19. TCRdb's table, derived via immunoSEQ multiplex PCR, lists solely in-frame clones and lacks some. The sample holds 330,000 or so clones, approximately 90% seen once. Sample: peripheral blood. All receptors come from a man between 25 and 39 years old with COVID-19, enrolled during active disease.

The V and J genes are TRBV19 and TRBJ1-6; 8 bases fit TRBD1. The V and J ends lost 10 bases and 8 bases, in that order; junction bases with no gene match: 7. The CDR3 is 13 amino acids. CDR1 is LNHDA and CDR2 is SQIVND in the germline V gene (reference sequence). The DNA of the CDR3 is TGTGCCACGGGGGACAGGACGCATTCACCCCTCCACTTT. Amino acids: CATGDRTHSPLHF.

This chain joins TRBV28 and TRBJ2-7; weak D call: TRBD1 (7 bases). Germline V gene lookup returns CDR1 MDHEN and CDR2 SYDVKM. V was clipped by 8 bases and J by 3 bases, with 14 bases between them. This CDR3 is built from 13 residues. CDR3 sequence reads: CASGQGGDYEQYF. CDR3 sequence (DNA): TGTGCCAGCGGTCAGGGGGGAGACTACGAGCAGTACTTC.

V gene TRBV7-2 combines with J gene TRBJ2-1; the match to TRBD2 covers 8 bases. Germline-derived CDR1 and CDR2 are SGHTA and FQGNSA. The CDR3 has 16 amino acids. Trimming removed 5 bases from V and 6 bases from J; junction bases left unmatched: 12. This CDR3 is CASSPVLAVDGNEQFF. In DNA, the CDR3 is TGTGCCAGCAGCCCCGTACTAGCGGTTGACGGCAATGAGCAGTTCTTC.

This clone occurred once. This sequence joins TRBV7-2 and TRBJ2-7, with D perhaps matching TRBD2 (6 bases). The germline V gene has CDR1 SGHTA and CDR2 FQGNSA. The CDR3 consists of 15 residues. With 1 base removed from V and 5 bases from J, the gap between germline ends came to 15 bases. The CDR3 region has the DNA TGTGCCAGCAGCTTAGTGGTCGGGGGTCTGGACGAGCAGTACTTC. It specifies CASSLVVGGLDEQYF.

The chain uses TRBV3-1 (or the pseudogene TRBV3-2) and TRBJ2-3, with 10 nucleotides matching TRBD2. The V gene's germline CDR1 is LGHDT and CDR2 YNNKEL (reference sequence). Trimming removed 2 bases from V and 2 bases from J; junction bases left unmatched: 16. The CDR3 length is 20 residues. The CDR3 protein is CASSQWFGGVAGGVTDTQYF. The CDR3 DNA reads TGTGCCAGCAGCCAATGGTTTGGCGGGGTAGCGGGAGGTGTCACAGATACGCAGTATTTT.

The V gene is TRBV28, the J gene TRBJ1-1; D is unclear. This CDR3 has 13 amino acids. Germline V gene lookup returns CDR1 MDHEN and CDR2 SYDVKM. V gave up 5 bases and J gave up 1 base, with 8 bases separating them. The CDR3 DNA reads as TGTGCCAGCAGTCCCCCCAAGAACACTGAAGCTTTCTTT. Its translation is CASSPPKNTEAFF.

This clone was observed once. This chain joins TRBV15 and TRBJ2-7; D is perhaps TRBD2 (6 bases). CDR3 length: 13 amino acids. Trimming removed 1 base from V and 6 bases from J, with 10 bases in between. The V gene's germline CDR1 is LNHNV and CDR2 YYDKDF (reference sequence). The CDR3 DNA sequence: TGTGCCACCAGCAGAGCAGGAGGGTCCGAGCAGTACTTC. This gives the protein CATSRAGGSEQYF.

This clone was found once. This chain links TRBV4-1 with TRBJ1-6; no firm D call. The V end lost 0 bases, the J end lost 0 bases, and 15 bases lay between the germline ends. CDR3 length: 19 amino acids. Germline values: CDR1 MGHRA, CDR2 YSYEKL. As DNA, the CDR3 is TGCGCCAGCAGCCAAGAGTCCAGGCCCGCGAGCTCCTATAATTCACCCCTCCACTTT. This codes for CASSQESRPASSYNSPLHF.

V is TRBV20-1 and J is TRBJ2-7; 7 bases agree with TRBD2. The CDR3 totals 12 residues. From germline, CDR1 is DFQATT and CDR2 SNEGSKA (reference sequence). The V segment lost 3 bases and the J segment 7 bases; nucleotides outside the gene matches: 6. CDR3 protein: CSASPGAGEQYF. Here the CDR3 DNA reads TGCAGTGCTAGTCCGGGAGCGGGAGAGCAGTACTTC.

The chain uses TRBV4-2 and TRBJ1-6, with 7 positions matching TRBD1. There are 16 residues in the CDR3. J gave up 10 bases and V 0 bases, and 9 bases lay outside the gene matches. CDR1 is LGHNA and CDR2 is YNFKEQ in the germline V gene. The CDR3 nucleotides are TGTGCCAGCAGCCAAGATCCTGACAGGGTACACTCACCCCTCCACTTT. It translates to CASSQDPDRVHSPLHF.

This clone was counted a single time. The chain employs TRBV6-2 or TRBV6-3 and TRBJ1-1; a weak D match, TRBD1 (6 bases). Germline assignment: CDR1 MNHEY and CDR2 SVGEGT. Trimming pared 2 bases from V and 1 base from J, leaving 14 bases between. CDR3 length equals 16 residues. The CDR3 is CASSYQGFVTNTEAFF. CDR3 DNA sequence: TGTGCCAGCAGTTACCAGGGGTTCGTGACGAACACTGAAGCTTTCTTT.

V is TRBV7-6 and J is TRBJ2-5, with TRBD1 identical over 8 bases. This CDR3 is 15 amino acids long. V was clipped by 1 base and J by 3 bases; unmatched bases: 4. Germline CDR1 reads SGHVS; CDR2 reads FNYEAQ. The CDR3 DNA sequence: TGTGCCAGCAGCTTAGGGGGGACAGGAAAAGAGACCCAGTACTTC. Its translation is CASSLGGTGKETQYF.

The chain employs TRBV5-1 and TRBJ2-5; 14 bases align to TRBD2. The CDR3 contains 15 residues. Germline V gives CDR1 SGHRS, CDR2 YFSETQ. V dropped 3 bases and J dropped 5; count of bases not matched to a gene: 3. This chain's CDR3 is CASSYGTSGSETQYF. CDR3 bases: TGCGCCAGCAGCTACGGGACTAGCGGGAGCGAGACCCAGTACTTC.

This clone was seen a few times. The V call is TRBV6-6, the J call TRBJ2-2; 7 nucleotides agree with TRBD2. The CDR3 consists of 15 residues. After removal of 7 bases from V and 3 bases from J, the junction contained 8 bases not matched to a gene. Germline V CDR1 and CDR2: MNHNY, SVGAGI (reference sequence). The chain's CDR3 is CASNFKGGDTGELFF. The CDR3 DNA follows: TGTGCCAGCAACTTTAAGGGAGGGGACACCGGGGAGCTGTTTTTT.

This chain joins TRBV11-3 and TRBJ2-3; D remains unclear. The germline V gene encodes CDR1 SGHNT and CDR2 YENEEA. The CDR3 runs to 13 residues. The germline V and J ends were trimmed by 6 bases and 5 bases, with 12 bases remaining between them. The chain's CDR3 is CASSSPPGDTQYF. CDR3 nucleotides: TGTGCCAGCAGTTCACCCCCAGGAGATACGCAGTATTTT. The full variable domain, with the rest looked up from reference TRBV11-3 and TRBJ2-3, is EAGVVQSPRYKIIEKKQPVAFWCNPISGHNTLYWYLQNLGQGPELLIRYENEEAVDDSQLPKDRFSAERLKGVDSTLKIQPAELGDSAVYLCASSSPPGDTQYFGPGTRLTVL.

The chain couples TRBV29-1 to TRBJ2-1, with D tentatively TRBD2 (7 bases). With 4 bases removed from V and 4 bases from J, the gap between germline ends came to 20 bases. CDR3 length: 16 residues. Germline V gene sequence: CDR1 SQVTM, CDR2 ANQGSEA. CDR3 in DNA: TGCAGCGTTGTGGCTATTGCAGGGGAGGGATACAATGAGCAGTTCTTC. It yields the protein CSVVAIAGEGYNEQFF.

This chain uses TRBV11-1 with TRBJ1-4, with D maybe TRBD1 (6 bases). The V gene lost 3 bases and the J gene lost 8 bases, with 16 bases spanning the gap. The CDR3 runs 15 residues. Germline V lookup: CDR1 SGHAT, CDR2 FQDESV (reference sequence). The CDR3 DNA sequence: TGTGCCAGCAGCTTGGGACATCCTGGATTCGAAAAACTGTTTTTT. It is translated as CASSLGHPGFEKLFF.

The gene calls are TRBV6-2 or TRBV6-3 and TRBJ1-4, with D uncertain. Germline V lookup: CDR1 MNHEY, CDR2 SVGEGT. CDR3 length: 15 amino acids. V shed 2 bases and J shed 3 bases, with 10 bases lying between them. Here the CDR3 DNA reads TGTGCCAGCAGTTACATGGCAGGCGCTAATGAAAAACTGTTTTTT. Translating gives CASSYMAGANEKLFF.

This clone came up once. Other nucleotide sequences in the sample specify the same CDR3. V and J are TRBV9 and TRBJ2-2; D unresolved. Trimming took off 0 bases at V and 3 bases at J, with 6 bases between the two ends. The germline V gene has CDR1 SGDLS and CDR2 YYNGEE. The CDR3 runs 14 residues. The CDR3 sequence: CASSVGQDTGELFF. CDR3 in DNA: TGTGCCAGCAGCGTAGGTCAGGACACCGGGGAGCTGTTTTTT.

The chain uses TRBV4-3 and TRBJ1-1; D is possibly TRBD1 (5 bases). Deletions cut 1 base from V and 0 bases from J, with 6 bases between. There are 14 residues in the CDR3. Germline CDR1 reads LGHNA; CDR2 reads YSLEER. The DNA for the CDR3 is TGCGCCAGCAGCCAAGGGGGCCTGAACACTGAAGCTTTCTTT. It yields the protein CASSQGGLNTEAFF.

The rearrangement joins TRBV24-1 to TRBJ1-5; no definite D call. The germline CDR1 and CDR2 sequences are KGHDR and SFDVKD. This CDR3 region has 14 residues. Trimming took 5 bases from V and 0 from J, leaving 7 bases between them. The CDR3 DNA sequence: TGTGCCACCAGTGTACAGCATAGCAATCAGCCCCAGCATTTT. This encodes CATSVQHSNQPQHF.

The chain combines TRBV7-8 with TRBJ2-1; 9 bases align to TRBD2. Looked up from germline, CDR1 is SGHVS and CDR2 is FQNEAQ. Trimming took 2 bases from V and 3 from J; bases not matched to a gene: 14. This CDR3 is built from 19 residues. The CDR3 loop reads CASSLSPRRREGLYNEQFF. As DNA, the CDR3 is TGTGCCAGCAGCTTAAGTCCGCGTAGGCGGGAGGGCCTCTACAATGAGCAGTTCTTC.